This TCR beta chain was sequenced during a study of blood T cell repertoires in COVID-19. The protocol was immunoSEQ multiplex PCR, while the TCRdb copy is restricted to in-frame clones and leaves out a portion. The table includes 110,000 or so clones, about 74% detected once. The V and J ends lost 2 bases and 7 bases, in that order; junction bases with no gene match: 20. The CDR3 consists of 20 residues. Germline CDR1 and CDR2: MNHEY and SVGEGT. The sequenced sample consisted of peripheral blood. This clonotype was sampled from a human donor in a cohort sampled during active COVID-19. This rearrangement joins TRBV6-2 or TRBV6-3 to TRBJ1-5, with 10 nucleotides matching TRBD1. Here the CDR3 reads CASSYDRLTGGPPGRQPQHF. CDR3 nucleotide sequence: TGTGCCAGCAGTTACGACCGGCTGACAGGGGGCCCCCCGGGGAGGCAGCCCCAGCATTTT.